These 31 T cell receptor beta chains came from one sample sequenced in a study of T cell responses to AZD1222 COVID-19 vaccine. Repertoires were generated with immunoSEQ multiplex PCR, while TCRdb's copy carries only in-frame clones and drops some. The sample includes 70,000 to 95,000 clones, roughly nine tenths of them seen just once. The source material was peripheral blood, sampled on day 0 of MenACWY control vaccination. The receptors shown here come from an adult in good health.

The chain links TRBV4-2 to TRBJ2-7; TRBD1 or TRBD2 may be the D gene (5 bases each). The CDR3 contains 13 residues. Germline V gene sequence: CDR1 LGHNA, CDR2 YNFKEQ. Trimming shortened V by 1 base and J by 6 bases, and 10 bases separated the two germline ends. CDR3 loop: CASSQGWGSEQYF. CDR3 nucleotides: TGTGCCAGCAGCCAAGGTTGGGGGAGCGAGCAGTACTTC.

This rearrangement joins TRBV12-5 to TRBJ2-3; a possible D gene is TRBD2 (5 bases). There are 13 residues in the CDR3. CDR1 is LGHNT and CDR2 is FRNRAP in the germline V gene. CDR3 sequence: CAVARSEADTQYF. As DNA, the CDR3 is TGTGCCGTGGCTCGGTCGGAGGCAGATACGCAGTATTTT.

This sequence joins TRBV5-6 and TRBJ1-2, with D possibly being TRBD1 (6 bases). Trimming shortened V by 4 bases and J by 4 bases, and 17 bases separated the two germline ends. The CDR3 loop spans 15 amino acids. Germline V lookup: CDR1 SGHDT, CDR2 YYEEEE. CDR3 amino acids: CASSQITGLGYGYTF. CDR3 sequence (DNA): TGTGCCAGCAGCCAAATAACAGGGCTGGGCTATGGCTACACCTTC.

The rearrangement links TRBV2 to TRBJ1-3; no clear D gene. V was cut by 1 base and J by 0 bases, with 13 bases left in between. This CDR3 comprises 17 residues. Germline loops: CDR1 SNHLY, CDR2 FYNNEI. CDR3 bases: TGTGCCAGCAGTGAAGTTCTTTTGCCCTCCTCTGGAAACACCATATATTTT. Protein product: CASSEVLLPSSGNTIYF.

The chain recombines TRBV15 with TRBJ1-1, with TRBD1 matching over 7 bases. The CDR3 is 15 amino acids. Germline assignment: CDR1 LNHNV and CDR2 YYDKDF (reference sequence). The V and J ends lost 4 bases and 4 bases, in that order; junction bases with no gene match: 9. As DNA, the CDR3 is TGTGCCACCAGCACCCTGACAGGGCCAGTCACTGAAGCTTTCTTT. This gives the protein CATSTLTGPVTEAFF.

This clone has just one count. The chain employs TRBV21-1 and TRBJ1-5; TRBD1 is the table's D call, not checked against the DNA. TRBV21-1 is deemed a pseudogene. The CDR3 spans 16 residues. This CDR3 reads CASSPQDRGRDQPQHF. In DNA, the CDR3 is TGTGCCAGCAGCCCGCAGGACAGGGGCCGAGATCAGCCCCAGCATTTT.

The CDR3 protein is CSVGGRTGTDTQYF. As DNA, the CDR3 is TGCAGCGTTGGGGGTAGGACCGGCACAGATACGCAGTATTTT. The chain couples TRBV29-1 to TRBJ2-3; D is unclear. Looked up from germline, CDR1 is SQVTM and CDR2 is ANQGSEA. The CDR3 totals 14 residues. V shed 4 bases and J shed 1 base, with 12 bases lying between them.

This chain connects TRBV10-3 to TRBJ1-6; 10 bases are shared with TRBD1. Germline lookup yields CDR1 ENHRY and CDR2 SYGVKD. V trimming: 9 bases; J trimming: 10 bases; junction bases outside the gene matches: 9. The CDR3 is made up of 14 amino acids. CDR3 residues: CAIAWDRGNSPLHF. The CDR3 nucleotides read TGTGCCATAGCCTGGGACAGGGGAAACTCACCCCTCCACTTT.

V gene TRBV5-1 combines with J gene TRBJ2-5; D is ambiguous. Trimming cost V 4 bases and J 2 bases, with 12 bases left between them. The CDR3 is made up of 14 amino acids. Germline V gene sequence: CDR1 SGHRS, CDR2 YFSETQ. The CDR3 DNA is TGCGCCAGCAGCCCTTCTCAGAGTCAAGAGACCCAGTACTTC. Encoded protein: CASSPSQSQETQYF.

This chain joins TRBV2 and TRBJ1-1; TRBD1 might be the D (5 bases). The length of the CDR3 is 15 residues. Germline loops: CDR1 SNHLY, CDR2 FYNNEI. V lost 4 bases and J lost 4, with 16 bases in between. This CDR3 reads CASSAQAGGGTEAFF. CDR3 sequence (DNA): TGTGCCAGCAGTGCCCAGGCTGGGGGTGGCACTGAAGCTTTCTTT.

This chain links TRBV18 with TRBJ1-1; D remains ambiguous. This CDR3 comprises 13 residues. Trimming removed 4 bases from V and 1 base from J, with 7 bases in between. Germline V gene lookup returns CDR1 KGHSH and CDR2 LQKENI. CDR3 nucleotide sequence: TGTGCCAGCTCACGGCCGGGGAACACTGAAGCTTTCTTT. Translation gives CASSRPGNTEAFF.

CDR3 sequence: CASSYSQGGGYTF. In DNA, the CDR3 is TGTGCCAGCAGTTATAGTCAGGGCGGCGGCTACACCTTC. This rearrangement joins TRBV6-2 or TRBV6-3 to TRBJ1-2, with D maybe TRBD1 (5 bases). From germline, CDR1 is MNHEY and CDR2 SVGEGT. Trimming shortened V by 3 bases and J by 8 bases, and 13 bases separated the two germline ends. The CDR3 has 13 amino acids.

The chain carries TRBV6-5 and TRBJ1-2, with a possible D match to TRBD1 (5 bases). Looked up from germline, CDR1 is MNHEY and CDR2 is SVGAGI. The CDR3 length is 13 residues. Trimming stripped 6 bases from V and 3 bases from J, with 11 bases between. The CDR3 nucleotides read TGTGCCAGCAGCAAAGGGGCCGACTATGGCTACACCTTC. This codes for CASSKGADYGYTF.

The chain links TRBV6-5 to TRBJ1-6; D is unclear. The CDR3 is 15 residues long. Trimming removed 6 bases at V and 8 bases at J, with 17 bases between. Germline CDR1 and CDR2: MNHEY and SVGAGI. The CDR3 nucleotides read TGTGCCAGCAGGAGTCACCTAGCGATTGATTCACCCCTCCACTTT. Its protein product is CASRSHLAIDSPLHF.

The chain couples TRBV7-8 to TRBJ2-2; D tentatively reads TRBD1 or TRBD2 (5 bases each). Trimming took 1 base from V and 6 from J, leaving 9 bases between them. This CDR3 contains 14 residues. From germline, CDR1 is SGHVS and CDR2 FQNEAQ. CDR3 sequence (DNA): TGTGCCAGCAGCTTAGAGAGGGGTCCCGGGGAGCTGTTTTTT. Translated, it gives CASSLERGPGELFF.

The chain recombines TRBV6-6 with TRBJ1-2; D gene unclear. The CDR3 covers 13 residues. The V gene lost 2 bases and the J gene lost 1 base, with 5 bases spanning the gap. Germline CDR1 reads MNHNY; CDR2 reads SVGAGI (reference sequence). The CDR3 sequence: CASSYGVNYGYTF. CDR3 nucleotide sequence: TGTGCCAGCAGTTACGGAGTTAACTATGGCTACACCTTC.

The rearrangement uses TRBV29-1 and TRBJ2-3; tentatively, D is TRBD2 (6 bases). The CDR3 consists of 14 residues. The V gene lost 6 bases and the J gene lost 1 base, with 14 bases spanning the gap. CDR1 and CDR2 (germline): SQVTM, ANQGSEA. CDR3 loop: CSVYAGIRTDTQYF. The DNA of the CDR3 is TGCAGCGTCTACGCGGGGATTCGCACAGATACGCAGTATTTT.

The chain couples TRBV14 to TRBJ2-3, with 8 bases fitting TRBD1. Germline V gene lookup returns CDR1 SGHDN and CDR2 FVKESK. This CDR3 region has 18 residues. Unmatched junction bases numbered 16, after V lost 3 bases and J lost 5 bases. The CDR3: CASSHYSGQGLGGDTQYF. Written as DNA, the CDR3 is TGTGCCAGCAGCCATTACTCCGGACAGGGATTAGGGGGAGATACGCAGTATTTT.

The gene calls are TRBV5-4 and TRBJ1-2; a possible D gene is TRBD1 (5 bases). The CDR3 has 13 residues. Germline lookup yields CDR1 SGHNT and CDR2 YYREEE (reference sequence). Trimming removed 1 base at V and 8 bases at J, with 12 bases between. CDR3 sequence (DNA): TGTGCCAGCAGCTTGTTAGGCGGGGCAGGCTACACCTTC. Protein: CASSLLGGAGYTF.

This clone is medium-sized in the sample. The chain combines TRBV5-1 with TRBJ2-3; 7 bases match TRBD2. Germline V CDR1 and CDR2: SGHRS, YFSETQ. Losses at the gene ends were 0 bases for V and 7 bases for J; bases not matched to a gene: 5. The CDR3 consists of 14 residues. As DNA, the CDR3 is TGCGCCAGCAGCTTGGGGGACTATTTTCATACGCAGTATTTT. This sequence encodes CASSLGDYFHTQYF.

The J gene is TRBJ1-5, the V gene TRBV7-2; D is uncertain. Trimming pared 2 bases from V and 2 bases from J, leaving 10 bases between. The CDR3 is 15 residues long. Germline CDR1 SGHTA, CDR2 FQGNSA. For the CDR3, the DNA is TGTGCCAGCAGCTTATGGCGGGATGGCAATCAGCCCCAGCATTTT. Protein: CASSLWRDGNQPQHF. Variable domain in full (rest from reference TRBV7-2 and TRBJ1-5): GAGVSQSPSNKVTEKGKDVELRCDPISGHTALYWYRQSLGQGLEFLIYFQGNSAPDKSGLPSDRFSAERTGGSVSTLTIQRTQQEDSAVYLCASSLWRDGNQPQHFGDGTRLSIL.

V usage is TRBV3-1 (or the pseudogene TRBV3-2) and J usage is TRBJ2-1, with unresolved D. Trimming left V 4 bases short and J 0 bases short, with 10 bases between. The CDR3 runs 15 residues. The germline V gene has CDR1 LGHDT and CDR2 YNNKEL (reference sequence). CDR3 sequence (DNA): TGTGCCAGCAGCCCCTCCTGGGGCTCCTACAATGAGCAGTTCTTC. Its translation is CASSPSWGSYNEQFF.

The J gene is TRBJ2-3, the V gene TRBV5-1; D is unclear. The CDR3 extends over 14 amino acids. V was cut by 0 bases and J by 2 bases, with 7 bases left in between. The germline gives CDR1 SGHRS, CDR2 YFSETQ. CDR3 sequence reads: CASSLVTTTDTQYF. The CDR3, as DNA: TGCGCCAGCAGCTTGGTTACTACCACAGATACGCAGTATTTT.

This clone has just one count. The chain is built from TRBV6-1 and TRBJ2-5; no definite D call. Germline CDR1 reads MNHNS; CDR2 reads SASEGT. The CDR3 sequence is 13 residues long. Trimming removed 3 bases at V and 4 bases at J, with 9 bases between. The CDR3 DNA reads TGTGCCAGCAGTGAGGTGCCCGGAGAGACCCAGTACTTC. This codes for CASSEVPGETQYF.

The V call is TRBV30, the J call TRBJ2-7; possibly TRBD1 or TRBD2 for D (5 bases each). V shed 4 bases and J shed 8 bases, with 9 bases lying between them. CDR1 and CDR2 (germline): GTSNPN, SVGIG (reference sequence). The CDR3 covers 10 residues. This CDR3 reads CAWKGTQQYF. The DNA for the CDR3 is TGTGCCTGGAAGGGGACCCAGCAGTACTTC. Together with reference TRBV30 and TRBJ2-7, the CDR3 gives the full variable domain: SQTIHQWPATLVQPVGSPLSLECTVEGTSNPNLYWYRQAAGRGLQLLFYSVGIGQISSEVPQNLSASRPQDRQFILSSKKLLLSDSGFYLCAWKGTQQYFGPGTRLTVT.

This clone was seen only once. The V and J genes are TRBV19 and TRBJ1-1, with unresolved D. V lost 5 bases to trimming and J lost 0 bases, with 7 bases between them. CDR1 LNHDA and CDR2 SQIVND come from the germline V gene (reference sequence). This CDR3 has 13 residues. CDR3 in amino acids: CASSEGMNTEAFF. CDR3 DNA: TGTGCCAGTAGTGAGGGAATGAACACTGAAGCTTTCTTT.

J is TRBJ2-1 and V is TRBV5-1, with 9 bases matching TRBD2. The CDR3 contains 15 residues. Germline V lookup: CDR1 SGHRS, CDR2 YFSETQ. With V trimmed by 1 base and J by 5 bases, 4 bases remained unmatched. CDR3 in DNA: TGCGCCAGCAGCTTGCGGATAGCGGGGGACAATGAGCAGTTCTTC. Translating gives CASSLRIAGDNEQFF.

The V gene is TRBV7-9, the J gene TRBJ1-6, with 9 nucleotides matching TRBD1. CDR1 is SEHNR, CDR2 FQNEAQ, per germline (reference sequence). CDR3 length: 16 residues. Trimming took 5 bases from V and 7 from J; bases not matched to a gene: 9. The CDR3, as DNA: TGTGCCAGCAGCGCAACAGGACAGGGGTACAATTCACCCCTCCACTTT. This sequence encodes CASSATGQGYNSPLHF.

This clone was detected many times. CDR3 amino acids: CASSPSVDSPLHF. CDR3 DNA sequence: TGTGCCAGCTCACCATCCGTAGATTCACCCCTCCACTTT. The rearrangement uses TRBV18 and TRBJ1-6; D gene ambiguous. The CDR3 has 13 residues. CDR1 and CDR2 (germline): KGHSH, LQKENI. Deletions cut 2 bases from V and 8 bases from J, with 7 bases between. The variable domain in full, with the rest retrieved from reference TRBV18 and TRBJ1-6, is NAGVMQNPRHLVRRRGQEARLRCSPMKGHSHVYWYRQLPEEGLKFMVYLQKENIIDESGMPKERFSAEFPKEGPSILRIQQVVRGDSAAYFCASSPSVDSPLHFGNGTRLTVT.

The rearrangement links TRBV21-1 to TRBJ2-3. TRBV21-1 is a recognized pseudogene. This CDR3 contains 19 residues. CDR3 sequence: CASSKPSPPHHPSTDTQYF. The DNA of the CDR3 is TGTGCCAGCAGCAAACCTTCACCGCCGCACCATCCTAGCACAGATACGCAGTATTTT.

The chain has TRBV6-2 or TRBV6-3 and TRBJ1-2; D gene uncertain. The CDR3 has 13 amino acids. The V gene's germline CDR1 is MNHEY and CDR2 SVGEGT. Deletions cut 3 bases from V and 3 bases from J, with 8 bases between. This CDR3 is CASSYGGDYGYTF. CDR3 bases: TGTGCCAGCAGTTATGGCGGAGACTATGGCTACACCTTC.